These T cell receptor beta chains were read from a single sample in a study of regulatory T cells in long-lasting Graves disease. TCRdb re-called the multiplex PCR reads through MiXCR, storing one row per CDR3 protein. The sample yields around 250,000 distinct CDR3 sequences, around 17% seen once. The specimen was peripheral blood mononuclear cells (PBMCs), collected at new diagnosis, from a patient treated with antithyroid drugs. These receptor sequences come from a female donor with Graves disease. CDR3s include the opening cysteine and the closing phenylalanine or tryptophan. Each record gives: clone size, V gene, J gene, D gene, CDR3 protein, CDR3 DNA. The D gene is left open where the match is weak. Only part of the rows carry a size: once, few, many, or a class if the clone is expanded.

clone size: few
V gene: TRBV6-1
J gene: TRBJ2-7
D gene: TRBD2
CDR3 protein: CASMRLAGRGGGQYF
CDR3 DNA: TGTGCCAGCATGAGGCTAGCGGGGAGGGGAGGGGGGCAGTACTTC

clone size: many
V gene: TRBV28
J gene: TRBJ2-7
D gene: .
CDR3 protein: CASSSLDRMTYEQYF
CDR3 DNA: TGTGCCAGCAGTTCACTCGATCGCATGACCTACGAGCAGTACTTC

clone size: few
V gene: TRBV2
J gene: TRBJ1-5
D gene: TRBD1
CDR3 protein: CASSPQGGPSQPQHF
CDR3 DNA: TGTGCCAGCAGTCCCCAGGGGGGCCCGAGTCAGCCCCAGCATTTT

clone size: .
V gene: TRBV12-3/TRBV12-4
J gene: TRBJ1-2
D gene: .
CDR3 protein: CASSSLFDAYYGYTF
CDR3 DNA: TGTGCCAGCAGTTCCCTCTTTGATGCCTACTATGGCTACACCTTC

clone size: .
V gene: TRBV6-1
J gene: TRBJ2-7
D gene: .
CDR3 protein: CASSRNRDRVSYEQYF
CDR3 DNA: TGTGCCAGCAGTCGAAACCGGGACCGCGTCTCCTACGAGCAGTACTTC

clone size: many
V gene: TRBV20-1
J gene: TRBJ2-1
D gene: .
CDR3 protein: CSARSSRDFNNEQFF
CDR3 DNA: TGCAGTGCTAGATCGTCCCGGGATTTTAACAATGAGCAGTTCTTC

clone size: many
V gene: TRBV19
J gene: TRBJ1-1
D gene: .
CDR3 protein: CASNSRDLPTEAFF
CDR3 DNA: TGTGCCAGTAACTCCCGGGACTTGCCCACTGAAGCTTTCTTT

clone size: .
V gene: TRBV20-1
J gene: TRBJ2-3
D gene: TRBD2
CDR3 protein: CSAAGGSTDTQYF
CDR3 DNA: TGCAGTGCTGCCGGCGGGAGTACAGATACGCAGTATTTT

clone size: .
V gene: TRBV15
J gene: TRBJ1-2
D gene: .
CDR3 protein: CATSGGYGYTF
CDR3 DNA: TGTGCCACCAGCGGAGGGTATGGCTACACCTTC

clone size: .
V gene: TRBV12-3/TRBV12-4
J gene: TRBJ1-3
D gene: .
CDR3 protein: CASKDPDGNTIYF
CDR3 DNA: TGTGCCAGCAAGGATCCCGACGGAAACACCATATATTTT

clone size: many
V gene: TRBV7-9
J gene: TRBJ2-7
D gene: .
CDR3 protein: CASSLVGDEQYF
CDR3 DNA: TGTGCCAGCAGCTTAGTCGGGGACGAGCAGTACTTC

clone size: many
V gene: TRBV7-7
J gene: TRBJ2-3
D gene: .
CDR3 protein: CASTPRSTVNPPDTQYF
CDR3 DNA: TGTGCTAGCACCCCACGATCTACTGTTAACCCACCAGATACGCAGTATTTT

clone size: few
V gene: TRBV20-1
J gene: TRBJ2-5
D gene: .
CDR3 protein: CSALIGSSETQYF
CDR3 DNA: TGCAGTGCCTTGATCGGGAGCTCAGAGACCCAGTACTTC

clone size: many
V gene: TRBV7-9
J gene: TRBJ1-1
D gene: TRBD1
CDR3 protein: CASSSTGGGTEAFF
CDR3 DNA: TGTGCCAGCAGCTCTACAGGGGGAGGCACTGAAGCTTTCTTT

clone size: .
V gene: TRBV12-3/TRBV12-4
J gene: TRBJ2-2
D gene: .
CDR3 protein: CASSFGPRDTGELFF
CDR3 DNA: TGTGCCAGCAGTTTTGGGCCGAGGGACACCGGGGAGCTGTTTTTT

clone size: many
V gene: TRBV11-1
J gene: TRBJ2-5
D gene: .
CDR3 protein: CASSLFEAETQYF
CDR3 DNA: TGTGCCAGCAGCTTATTCGAGGCAGAGACCCAGTACTTC

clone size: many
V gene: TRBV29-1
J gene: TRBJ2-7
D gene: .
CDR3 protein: CSVEAGGSYEQYF
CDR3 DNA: TGCAGCGTTGAAGCAGGGGGGTCCTACGAGCAGTACTTC

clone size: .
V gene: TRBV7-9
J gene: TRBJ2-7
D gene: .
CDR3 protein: CASSSPRGGYEQYF
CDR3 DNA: TGTGCCAGCAGCTCTCCCAGAGGCGGGTACGAGCAGTACTTC

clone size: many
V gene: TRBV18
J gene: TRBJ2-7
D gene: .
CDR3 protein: CASSRTGTPYGSNEQYF
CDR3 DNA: TGTGCCAGCTCACGAACCGGGACACCGTATGGCTCAAACGAGCAGTACTTC

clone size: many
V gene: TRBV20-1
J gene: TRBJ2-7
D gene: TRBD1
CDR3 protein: CSAIPGQGVHEQYF
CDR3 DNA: TGCAGTGCTATACCGGGACAGGGCGTCCACGAGCAGTACTTC

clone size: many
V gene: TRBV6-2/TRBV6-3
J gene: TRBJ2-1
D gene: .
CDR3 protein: CASSEELARPYNEQFF
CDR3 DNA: TGTGCCAGCAGTGAAGAGTTAGCGAGACCCTACAATGAGCAGTTCTTC

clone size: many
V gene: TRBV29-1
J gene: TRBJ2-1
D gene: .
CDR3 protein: CSVESPERSSYNEQFF
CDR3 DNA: TGCAGCGTTGAATCCCCCGAGCGGAGCTCCTACAATGAGCAGTTCTTC

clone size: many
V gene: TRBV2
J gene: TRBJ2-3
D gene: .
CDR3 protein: CASSQVDTDTQYF
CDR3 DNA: TGTGCCAGCAGTCAGGTGGACACAGATACGCAGTATTTT

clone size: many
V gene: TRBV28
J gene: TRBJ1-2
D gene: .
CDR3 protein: CASSSWTAYSYTF
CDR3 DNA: TGTGCCAGCAGTTCGTGGACAGCCTATAGCTACACCTTC

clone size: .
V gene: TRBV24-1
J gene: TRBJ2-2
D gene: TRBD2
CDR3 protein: CATSDFDWGGTGELFF
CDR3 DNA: TGTGCCACCAGTGATTTTGATTGGGGGGGCACCGGGGAGCTGTTTTTT

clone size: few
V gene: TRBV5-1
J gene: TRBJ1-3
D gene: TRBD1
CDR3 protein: CASSKDRGAGNTIYF
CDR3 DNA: TGCGCCAGCAGCAAGGACAGGGGGGCCGGAAACACCATATATTTT

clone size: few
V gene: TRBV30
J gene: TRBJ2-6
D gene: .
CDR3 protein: CAWGKGSGANVLTF
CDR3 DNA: TGTGCCTGGGGGAAAGGCTCTGGGGCCAACGTCCTGACTTTC

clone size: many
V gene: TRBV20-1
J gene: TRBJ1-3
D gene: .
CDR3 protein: CSARPGVASVSSGNTIYF
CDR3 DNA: TGCAGTGCTAGACCGGGCGTTGCTTCGGTGAGCTCTGGAAACACCATATATTTT

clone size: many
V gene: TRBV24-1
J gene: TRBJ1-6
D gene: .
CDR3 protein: CATSAGGTSPLHF
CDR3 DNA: TGTGCCACCAGTGCCGGGGGTACTTCACCCCTCCACTTT

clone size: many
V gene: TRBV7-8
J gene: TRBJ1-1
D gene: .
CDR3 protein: CASSSRMGTEAFF
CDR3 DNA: TGTGCCAGCAGCTCAAGAATGGGGACTGAAGCTTTCTTT

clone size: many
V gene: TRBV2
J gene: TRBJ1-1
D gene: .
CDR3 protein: CASILTENTEAFF
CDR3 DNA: TGTGCCAGCATCTTAACAGAGAACACTGAAGCTTTCTTT

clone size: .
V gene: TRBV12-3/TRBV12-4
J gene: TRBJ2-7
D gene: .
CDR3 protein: CASSSTLAGEQYF
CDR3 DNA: TGTGCCAGCAGTTCAACCCTCGCGGGAGAGCAGTACTTC

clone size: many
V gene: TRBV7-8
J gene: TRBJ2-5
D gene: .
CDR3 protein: CASSLTSSGQETQYF
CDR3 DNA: TGTGCCAGCAGCTTAACAAGCAGCGGCCAAGAGACCCAGTACTTC

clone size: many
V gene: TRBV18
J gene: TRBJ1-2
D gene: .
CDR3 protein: CASSPWQGNYGYTF
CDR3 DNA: TGTGCCAGCTCCCCTTGGCAGGGGAACTATGGCTACACCTTC

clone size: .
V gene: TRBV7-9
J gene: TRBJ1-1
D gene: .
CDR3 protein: CASSLGVWGTEAFF
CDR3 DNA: TGTGCCAGCAGCTTAGGAGTGTGGGGCACTGAAGCTTTCTTT

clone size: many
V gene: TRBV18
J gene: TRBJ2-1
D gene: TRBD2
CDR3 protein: CASSRVGLAGWDEQFF
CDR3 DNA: TGTGCCAGCTCCCGCGTCGGACTAGCGGGATGGGATGAGCAGTTCTTC

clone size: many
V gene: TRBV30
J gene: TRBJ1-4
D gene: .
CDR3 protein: CAGIFNEKLFF
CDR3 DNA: TGTGCTGGGATTTTTAATGAAAAACTGTTTTTT

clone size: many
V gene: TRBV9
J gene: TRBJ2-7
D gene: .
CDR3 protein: CASSVAPAVGYEQYF
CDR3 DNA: TGTGCCAGCAGCGTAGCCCCGGCCGTGGGCTACGAGCAGTACTTC

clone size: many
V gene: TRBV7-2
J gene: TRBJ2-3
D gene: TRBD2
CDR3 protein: CASSWGGAGTDTQYF
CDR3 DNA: TGTGCCAGCAGCTGGGGGGGAGCGGGCACAGATACGCAGTATTTT

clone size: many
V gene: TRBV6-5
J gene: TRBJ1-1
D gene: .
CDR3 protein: CASSYSPGNTEAFF
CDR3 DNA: TGTGCCAGCAGTTACTCACCAGGAAACACTGAAGCTTTCTTT

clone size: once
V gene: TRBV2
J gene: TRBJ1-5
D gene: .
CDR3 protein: CACDVLKGQGGIQPQHF
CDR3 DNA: TGTGCCTGCGACGTCTTAAAGGGGCAGGGTGGGATTCAGCCCCAGCATTTT

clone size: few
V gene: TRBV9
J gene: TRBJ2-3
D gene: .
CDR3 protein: CASSVGGSSLDTQYF
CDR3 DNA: TGTGCCAGCAGCGTAGGGGGGTCTAGTCTAGATACGCAGTATTTT

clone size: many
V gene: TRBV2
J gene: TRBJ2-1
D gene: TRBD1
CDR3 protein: CAGGTGLDNEQFF
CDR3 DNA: TGTGCCGGGGGGACAGGGCTGGACAATGAGCAGTTCTTC

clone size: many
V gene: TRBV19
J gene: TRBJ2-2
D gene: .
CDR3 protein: CASSMGVYTGELFF
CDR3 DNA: TGTGCCAGTAGCATGGGTGTTTACACCGGGGAGCTGTTTTTT

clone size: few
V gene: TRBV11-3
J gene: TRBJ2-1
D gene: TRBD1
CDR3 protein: CASSFLRWTGGGGNEQFF
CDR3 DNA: TGTGCCAGCAGCTTCCTTCGCTGGACAGGGGGCGGGGGCAATGAGCAGTTCTTC

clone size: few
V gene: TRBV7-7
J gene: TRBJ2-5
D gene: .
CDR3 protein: CASSLNGGAQETQYF
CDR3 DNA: TGTGCTAGCAGCTTAAACGGCGGGGCACAAGAGACCCAGTACTTC

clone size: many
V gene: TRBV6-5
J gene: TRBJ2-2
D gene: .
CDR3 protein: CASSYEGDPGNTGELFF
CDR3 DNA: TGTGCCAGCAGTTACGAGGGGGACCCAGGGAACACCGGGGAGCTGTTTTTT

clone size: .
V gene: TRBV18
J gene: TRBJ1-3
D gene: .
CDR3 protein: CASSPSRMSEGISGNTIYF
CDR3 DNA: TGTGCCAGCTCACCTTCAAGAATGTCCGAGGGGATCTCTGGAAACACCATATATTTT

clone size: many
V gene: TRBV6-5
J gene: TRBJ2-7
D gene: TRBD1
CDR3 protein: CASSYGLRTGDSRGYEQYF
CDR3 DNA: TGTGCCAGCAGTTACGGCTTAAGGACAGGGGATTCTCGGGGATACGAGCAGTACTTC

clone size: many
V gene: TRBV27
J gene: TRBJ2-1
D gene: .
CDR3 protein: CASSPPRGNEQFF
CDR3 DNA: TGTGCCAGCAGTCCCCCAAGAGGGAATGAGCAGTTCTTC

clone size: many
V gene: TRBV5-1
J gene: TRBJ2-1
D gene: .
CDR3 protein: CASSLSPTYNEQFF
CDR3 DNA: TGCGCCAGCAGCTTGTCTCCTACCTACAATGAGCAGTTCTTC

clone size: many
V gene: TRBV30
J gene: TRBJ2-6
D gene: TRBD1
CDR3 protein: CAWHRDRGRSGANVLTF
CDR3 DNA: TGTGCCTGGCACCGGGACAGGGGGCGTTCTGGGGCCAACGTCCTGACTTTC

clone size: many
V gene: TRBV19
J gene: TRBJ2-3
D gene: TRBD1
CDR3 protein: CVSRQGRASDTQYF
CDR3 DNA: TGTGTCAGCAGACAGGGGCGAGCCTCAGATACGCAGTATTTT

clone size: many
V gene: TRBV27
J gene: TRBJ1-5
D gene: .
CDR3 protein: CASSLMGGHTTSNQPQHF
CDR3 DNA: TGTGCCAGCAGTTTAATGGGGGGCCACACTACTAGCAATCAGCCCCAGCATTTT

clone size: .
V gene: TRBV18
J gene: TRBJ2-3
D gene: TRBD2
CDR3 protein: CASSSGTSDTDTQYF
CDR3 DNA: TGTGCCAGCTCCTCCGGGACTAGCGACACAGATACGCAGTATTTT

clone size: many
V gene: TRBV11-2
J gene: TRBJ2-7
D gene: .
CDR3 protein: CASSLWGAGSGEQYF
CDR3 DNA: TGTGCCAGCAGCTTATGGGGGGCCGGGTCGGGGGAGCAGTACTTC

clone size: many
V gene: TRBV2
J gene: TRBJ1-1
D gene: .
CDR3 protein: CASSPPLNTEAFF
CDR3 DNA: TGTGCCAGCAGCCCTCCTTTGAACACTGAAGCTTTCTTT

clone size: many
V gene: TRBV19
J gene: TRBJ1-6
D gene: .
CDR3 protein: CASSRRGDSPLHF
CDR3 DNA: TGTGCCAGTAGTCGCAGGGGTGATTCACCCCTCCACTTT

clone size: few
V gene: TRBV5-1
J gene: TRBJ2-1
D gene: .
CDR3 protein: CASSLGRGYNEQFF
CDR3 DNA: TGCGCCAGCAGCTTGGGCAGGGGCTACAATGAGCAGTTCTTC

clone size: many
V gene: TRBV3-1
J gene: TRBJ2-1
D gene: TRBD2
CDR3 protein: CASSQGWEGQSEQFF
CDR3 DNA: TGTGCCAGCAGCCAAGGGTGGGAGGGCCAGAGTGAGCAGTTCTTC